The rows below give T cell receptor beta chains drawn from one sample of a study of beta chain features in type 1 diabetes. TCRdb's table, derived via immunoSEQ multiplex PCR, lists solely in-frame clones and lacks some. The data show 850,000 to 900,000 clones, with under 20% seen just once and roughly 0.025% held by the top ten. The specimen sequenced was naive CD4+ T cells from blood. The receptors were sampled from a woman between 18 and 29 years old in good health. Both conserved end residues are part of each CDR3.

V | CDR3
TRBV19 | CASSTGPSDEQFF
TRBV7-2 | CASSLTRRVKGGTQYF
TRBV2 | CASRTGDEKLFF
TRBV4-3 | CASSQLAGDEQFF
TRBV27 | CASSFRREAKNIQYF
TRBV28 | CASRVSGNTIYF
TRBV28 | CASSLFSSGSYNEQFF
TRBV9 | CASSVVGSGGGGELFF
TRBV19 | CASSTTGGTYNEQFF
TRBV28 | CASSLQGKFSGELFF
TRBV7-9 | CASSYPNTHEQYF
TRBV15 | CATSRRFSGELFF
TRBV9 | CASSVGGLAGDYEQYF
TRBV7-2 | CASSLASTLYGYTF
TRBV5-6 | CASSTDRGKPYEQYF
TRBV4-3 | CASSQRQVDTEAFF
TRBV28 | CASSLKGYEQYF
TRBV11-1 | CASSLRYGQPGAYEQYF